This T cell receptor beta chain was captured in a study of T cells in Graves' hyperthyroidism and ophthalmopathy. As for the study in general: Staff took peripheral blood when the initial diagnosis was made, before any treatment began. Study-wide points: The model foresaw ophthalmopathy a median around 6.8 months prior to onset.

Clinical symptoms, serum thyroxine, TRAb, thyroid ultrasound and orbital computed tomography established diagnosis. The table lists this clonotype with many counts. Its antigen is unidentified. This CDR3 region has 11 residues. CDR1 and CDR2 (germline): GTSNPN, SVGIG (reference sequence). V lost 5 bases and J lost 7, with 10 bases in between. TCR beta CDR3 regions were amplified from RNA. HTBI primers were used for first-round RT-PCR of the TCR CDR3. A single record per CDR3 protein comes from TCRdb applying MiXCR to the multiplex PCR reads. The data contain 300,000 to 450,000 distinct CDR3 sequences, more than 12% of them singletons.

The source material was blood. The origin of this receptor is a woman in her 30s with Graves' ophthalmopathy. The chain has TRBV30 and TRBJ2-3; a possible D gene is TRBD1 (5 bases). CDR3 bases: TGTGCCTGGCTAACAGGTCATACGCAGTATTTT. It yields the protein CAWLTGHTQYF.